Presented here are 13 T cell receptor beta chains from one specimen sequenced in a study of T-cell memory formation after mild COVID-19. Using its own MiXCR run on the 5' RACE reads, TCRdb lists one record per CDR3 protein. The data show over 70,000 distinct CDR3 sequences, about 15% seen once. The sample comprised PBMCs or a T cell subset sorted from them (not recorded which). These receptors were taken from a man aged 18 to 30 who had mild COVID-19 (a few samples of this study predate the infection). Cell type and time point are not known.

This clonotype was observed a few times. This CDR3 is CASSQERVGRRRAEAFF. As DNA, the CDR3 is TGCGCCAGCAGCCAAGAAAGGGTGGGACGCCGGAGGGCTGAAGCTTTCTTT. The J gene is TRBJ1-1, the V gene TRBV4-3, with D tentatively TRBD1 (5 bases). The germline CDR1 and CDR2 sequences are LGHNA and YSLEER. The CDR3 spans 17 residues. V gave up 0 bases and J gave up 6 bases, with 20 bases separating them.

This clonotype was recorded at least ten times. The chain employs TRBV12-3 or TRBV12-4 and TRBJ2-7; 8 nucleotides agree with TRBD2. The CDR3 is 15 amino acids. V shed 7 bases, J shed 2 bases, and the junction held 10 bases outside the gene matches. CDR3 sequence reads: CASTPGTGGPYEQYF. DNA of the CDR3: TGTGCCAGCACCCCAGGGACGGGGGGGCCCTACGAGCAGTACTTC.

This clonotype came up a few times. This chain links TRBV18 with TRBJ2-1, with TRBD1 matching over 10 bases. The V gene end was trimmed by 3 bases and the J gene end by 4 bases; junction bases not matched to a gene: 3. CDR3 length equals 15 residues. The germline CDR1 and CDR2 sequences are KGHSH and LQKENI. This CDR3 is CASSPRGQGYNEQFF. CDR3 DNA: TGTGCCAGCTCACCGAGGGGACAGGGGTACAATGAGCAGTTCTTC.

This clonotype was observed a handful of times. V gene TRBV12-3 or TRBV12-4 combines with J gene TRBJ1-5; D is perhaps TRBD1 (5 bases). This CDR3 comprises 16 residues. Trimming took 5 bases from V and 2 from J, leaving 16 bases between them. This CDR3 reads CASSPGGVLGNQPQHF. CDR3 sequence (DNA): TGTGCCAGCAGTCCTGGAGGGGTATTAGGCAATCAGCCCCAGCATTTT.

This clonotype was counted between two and nine times. The gene calls are TRBV4-3 and TRBJ1-2; D is unclear. V was shortened by 1 base and J by 3 bases, with 18 bases between the two germline ends. The V gene's germline CDR1 is LGHNA and CDR2 YSLEER. The CDR3 is 17 amino acids. The chain's CDR3 is CASSQGGRIGEDYGYTF. The CDR3 DNA follows: TGCGCCAGCAGCCAAGGAGGACGGATCGGGGAAGACTATGGCTACACCTTC.

The rearrangement joins TRBV4-2 to TRBJ2-5; TRBD1 might be the D (5 bases). Deletions cut 0 bases from V and 1 base from J, with 9 bases between. Germline assignment: CDR1 LGHNA and CDR2 YNFKEQ. The CDR3 is 15 amino acids. In nucleotides, the CDR3 is TGTGCCAGCAGCCAAGAACATGGGGCCCAAGAGACCCAGTACTTC. Encoded protein: CASSQEHGAQETQYF.

The chain combines TRBV19 with TRBJ1-6; D is undetermined. V lost 5 bases to trimming and J lost 9 bases, with 8 bases between them. The V gene's germline CDR1 is LNHDA and CDR2 SQIVND (reference sequence). The CDR3 is made up of 12 amino acids. The CDR3 reads CASSSPSSPLHF. DNA of the CDR3: TGTGCCAGTAGTTCTCCGTCTTCACCCCTCCACTTT.

V gene TRBV12-3 or TRBV12-4 combines with J gene TRBJ1-1; 9 bases fit TRBD1. This CDR3 is 14 amino acids long. With 5 bases clipped from V and 5 bases from J, the junction kept 6 bases outside the gene matches. The CDR3 bases are TGTGCCAGCAGTCCGGACAGGGGTGGGACTGAAGCTTTCTTT. Its protein is CASSPDRGGTEAFF.

This clonotype was observed a handful of times. The rearrangement joins TRBV28 to TRBJ1-4; 8 bases map to TRBD1. There are 13 residues in the CDR3. The V segment lost 6 bases and the J segment 5 bases; nucleotides outside the gene matches: 2. Germline CDR1 is MDHEN and CDR2 is SYDVKM. This CDR3 reads CASSRTGNEKLFF. CDR3 DNA: TGTGCCAGCAGCCGGACAGGGAATGAAAAACTGTTTTTT. Variable domain in full (rest from reference TRBV28 and TRBJ1-4): DVKVTQSSRYLVKRTGEKVFLECVQDMDHENMFWYRQDPGLGLRLIYFSYDVKMKEKGDIPEGYSVSREKKERFSLILESASTNQTSMYLCASSRTGNEKLFFGSGTQLSVL.

This clonotype has more than one count but fewer than ten. This chain joins TRBV20-1 and TRBJ2-7; D not certain. Germline V gives CDR1 DFQATT, CDR2 SNEGSKA (reference sequence). Trimming cost V 1 base and J 0 bases, with 4 bases left between them. The CDR3 totals 12 residues. CDR3 in DNA: TGCAGTGCTAGAGGGGGCTCCTACGAGCAGTACGTC. This gives the protein CSARGGSYEQYV.

The chain is built from TRBV7-8 and TRBJ2-3; TRBD1 is a possible D gene (6 bases). Trimming took off 4 bases at V and 2 bases at J, with 13 bases between the two ends. Germline V gene lookup returns CDR1 SGHVS and CDR2 FQNEAQ. The CDR3 contains 15 residues. The CDR3 is CASSSGTSNTDTQYF. The CDR3 coding sequence is TGTGCCAGCAGCTCAGGGACATCCAACACAGATACGCAGTATTTT.

This clonotype was picked up a small number of times. The rearrangement links TRBV10-3 to TRBJ2-2; D perhaps matches TRBD2 (7 bases). Trimming pared 6 bases from V and 4 bases from J, leaving 15 bases between. Germline assignment: CDR1 ENHRY and CDR2 SYGVKD. The CDR3 sequence is 15 residues long. The CDR3 spells CAIRMAGAGTGELFF. DNA of the CDR3: TGTGCCATCAGGATGGCGGGGGCGGGCACCGGGGAGCTGTTTTTT.

J is TRBJ2-2 and V is TRBV29-1; TRBD1 matches 7 bases. This CDR3 has 12 amino acids. J lost 5 bases, V lost 7 bases, and 4 bases had no gene match. Looked up from germline, CDR1 is SQVTM and CDR2 is ANQGSEA. Here the CDR3 reads CSAETGTGELFF. The DNA for the CDR3 is TGCAGCGCGGAGACAGGGACCGGGGAGCTGTTTTTT.